This T cell receptor beta chain stems from a study of T-cell memory formation after mild COVID-19. Study background: Clustering of TCRs was largely donor specific. General observations from the study: Detection of some responders pre-infection suggested pre-existing cross-reactive memory T cells participated. Clones that got smaller from day 15 to 85 had even CD4/CD8, while clones growing later tipped toward CD4+.

The V end was cut by 5 bases, the J end by 10 bases, with 13 bases between. The CDR3 runs 12 residues. The germline gives CDR1 MNHNY, CDR2 SVGAGI (reference sequence). TCR alpha and TCR beta cDNA libraries carrying sample barcodes and UMIs were produced by 5'RACE using constant-segment primers. Via MiXCR, TCRdb re-called the 5' RACE reads, giving one row per CDR3 protein. In the table there are about 560,000 distinct CDR3 sequences, approximately 21% of which are singletons. On this clonotype itself: The antigen is not known.

This TCR was recovered from an adult woman who had mild COVID-19 (a few samples of this study predate the infection). Cell type and time point are not known. The material sequenced was PBMCs or a T cell subset sorted from them (not recorded which). V and J are TRBV6-6 and TRBJ2-3; D unresolved. The CDR3 coding sequence is TGTGCCAGCAGTCCGTCGACTCCTGCGCAGTATTTT. It yields the protein CASSPSTPAQYF.